This is a list of T cell receptor beta chains from one sample in a study of a mutant IDH1 vaccine in newly diagnosed glioma. Here immunoSEQ multiplex PCR was the method, and the copy in TCRdb shows in-frame clones only, minus some. The sample gives about 92,000 clones, about four fifths of which show up once; 7% to 8% is in the top ten. The starting material was PBMCs, obtained from a glioma patient treated with radiotherapy, temozolomide or both. These receptors were obtained from a woman in her 50s with glioma. Each CDR3 is given with its conserved first and last residue. D genes are given only for firm matches. Part of the rows lack a size; the others show once, few, many or a class for expanded clones.

TRBV5-1,NA,TRBJ1-4,NA,CASSPDGGLSEKLFF
TRBV5-1,NA,TRBJ1-1,NA,CASSQTVENTEAFF
TRBV27,NA,TRBJ1-2,NA,CASSLTRAAGYTF
TRBV19,TRBD1,TRBJ2-2,NA,CASTLGTGGLNTGELFF
TRBV5-1,NA,TRBJ2-1,NA,CASSLGWDRGNEQFF
TRBV19,NA,TRBJ1-6,NA,CASSIADSPLHF
TRBV7-8,NA,TRBJ2-1,NA,CASSRGLYNEQFF
TRBV6-5,NA,TRBJ2-7,NA,CASRGRGGGEQYF
TRBV5-1,NA,TRBJ1-3,few,CASSLLGTDGSGNTIYF
TRBV6-4,TRBD2,TRBJ2-3,NA,CASSDRASGYSTDTQYF
TRBV7-3,NA,TRBJ2-2,NA,CASSLKFPQGINTGELFF
TRBV9,NA,TRBJ1-3,once,CASSVKAGISGNTIYF
TRBV7-2,NA,TRBJ2-7,NA,CASSLRIHEQYF
TRBV11-3,TRBD2,TRBJ2-1,few,CASSLEAGGYNEQFF
TRBV9,TRBD1,TRBJ1-2,once,CASSPGTGEDGYTF
TRBV9,TRBD1,TRBJ1-2,NA,CASSATGTANYGYTF
TRBV19,NA,TRBJ2-7,NA,CASSKQALYEQYF